The entry below describes one T cell receptor beta chain. The source of the sample is a study of blood T cell repertoires in COVID-19. The overall study: Some COVID-19 samples were acute and others convalescent; all came from the United States, Italy and Spain. The analysed material was cDNA or gDNA that came from T cells, B-cell-depleted T cells, or PBMCs.

CDR3 length: 13 amino acids. Per germline, CDR1 SQVTM and CDR2 ANQGSEA. The trim removed 4 bases at V and 7 bases at J, leaving 9 bases unmatched. Original processing notes: Reference gene primers were amplified, and this amplification served to estimate nucleated cell counts. Method: immunoSEQ multiplex PCR; TCRdb's copy keeps in-frame clones and lacks some. That table is the source of V, J and clone size, and D and trimming were worked out from the DNA. The sample yields about 99,000 clones, around 86% seen once. The specimen sequenced was peripheral blood. The receptor was derived from a man aged 45-65 years with acute or convalescent COVID-19. J is TRBJ2-7 and V is TRBV29-1, with 8 bases that match TRBD2. CDR3 nucleotides: TGCAGCGTTGGGGGACTAGAGTCTGGGGAGCAGTACTTC. Translated, it gives CSVGGLESGEQYF.